These 32 T cell receptor beta chains share one sample of origin, sequenced in a study of shared T cell receptors in the human thymus. The table came from immunoSEQ multiplex PCR; TCRdb's copy has only in-frame clones and leaves some out. Here the sample spans around 730,000 clones, 80% to 90% being singletons. This same sample was also part of a study on human thymus T cells.

The sequenced sample consisted of thymocytes. These receptors originate from a girl under three years old with a congenital heart defect.

On this clone itself: At one boundary the junction diverges from the germline segment, which might be a read error. Other nucleotide sequences in the sample specify the same CDR3. This chain uses TRBV7-9 with TRBJ1-6; D is possibly TRBD1 (6 bases). In germline, CDR1 is SEHNR, CDR2 FQNEAQ (reference sequence). CDR3 length: 14 residues. DNA for the CDR3: TGTGCCAGCAGCTTAAGGGGGTCATATTCCCCCCTCCACTTT. It is translated as CASSLRGSYSPLHF. The variable domain in full, with the rest retrieved from reference TRBV7-9 and TRBJ1-6, is DTGVSQNPRHKITKRGQNVTFRCDPISEHNRLYWYRQTLGQGPEFLTYFQNEAQLEKSRLLSDRFSAERPKGSFSTLEIQRTEQGDSAMYLCASSLRGSYSPLHFGNGTRLTVT.

A single count supports this clone. This chain connects TRBV11-2 to TRBJ2-5; 9 bases agree with TRBD2. CDR3 length: 16 residues. Germline V gene sequence: CDR1 SGHAT, CDR2 FQNNGV. The J segment lost 3 bases and the V segment lost 2 bases, leaving 7 bases of the junction unmatched. The CDR3 DNA reads as TGTGCCAGCAGCTTATCGGGCGGGGGGGCCAAAGAGACCCAGTACTTC. Residues: CASSLSGGGAKETQYF.

The V and J genes are TRBV5-8 and TRBJ1-3; D may be TRBD1 (6 bases). The CDR3 loop spans 15 amino acids. Trimming stripped 3 bases from V and 4 bases from J, with 14 bases between. The V gene's germline CDR1 is SGHTS and CDR2 YDEGEE. The CDR3 region is CASSSPNRAGNTIYF. CDR3 sequence (DNA): TGTGCCAGCAGCTCGCCAAACAGGGCCGGAAACACCATATATTTT.

The chain employs TRBV29-1 and TRBJ2-5; 7 bases fit TRBD1. The CDR3 is made up of 15 amino acids. Germline CDR1 and CDR2: SQVTM and ANQGSEA. J was trimmed by 4 bases and V by 1 base; bases with no gene match: 9. The CDR3 DNA is TGCAGCGTTGAAGGGGAAGGGGGCGAGGCAGAGACCCAGTACTTC. This sequence encodes CSVEGEGGEAETQYF.

This chain joins TRBV29-1 and TRBJ1-1; D ambiguous. Trimming pared 2 bases from V and 5 bases from J, leaving 21 bases between. CDR1 is SQVTM and CDR2 is ANQGSEA in the germline V gene. The CDR3 runs to 16 residues. The CDR3 here is CSVEQPLDPGRTEAFF. CDR3 in DNA: TGCAGCGTTGAACAACCCCTTGACCCGGGGAGGACTGAAGCTTTCTTT.

V is TRBV6-1 and J is TRBJ2-3; D call uncertain. The length of the CDR3 is 15 residues. Germline CDR1 and CDR2: MNHNS and SASEGT. V shed 2 bases and J shed 0 bases, with 9 bases lying between them. The CDR3 DNA sequence: TGTGCCAGCAGTGAATCAGTCATGAGCACAGATACGCAGTATTTT. Translated: CASSESVMSTDTQYF.

The CDR3 sequence is CASSFYSLGAYGYTF. Here the CDR3 DNA reads TGTGCCAGCAGCTTTTACAGTCTTGGTGCCTATGGCTACACCTTC. V usage is TRBV7-9 and J usage is TRBJ1-2; D not resolved. Germline CDR1 reads SEHNR; CDR2 reads FQNEAQ (reference sequence). The CDR3 consists of 15 residues. Trimming removed 3 bases at V and 4 bases at J, with 15 bases between.

This clone was picked up one time. This chain connects TRBV10-1 to TRBJ2-7, with 9 bases lining up with TRBD2. CDR1 WNHNN and CDR2 SYGVQD come from the germline V gene (reference sequence). Germline trimming cut 6 bases from V and 3 bases from J; bases unmatched to any gene: 12. There are 16 residues in the CDR3. The CDR3, as DNA: TGCGCCAGCAGGCGCGCACAGCAACTAGCGGGCTACGAGCAGTACTTC. Amino acid sequence: CASRRAQQLAGYEQYF.

Here the CDR3 reads CASSGRGWLAGGPGYNEQFF. The CDR3 DNA is TGTGCCAGTAGCGGGAGGGGGTGGCTAGCGGGGGGGCCGGGATACAATGAGCAGTTCTTC. The chain carries TRBV19 and TRBJ2-1; 12 positions match TRBD2. CDR1 and CDR2 (germline): LNHDA, SQIVND (reference sequence). Trimming at V came to 6 bases and at J to 4 bases, leaving 19 bases not matched to a gene. The CDR3 length is 20 residues.

This sequence joins TRBV7-6 and TRBJ2-1; D unclear. CDR3 length: 16 amino acids. Trimming left V 5 bases short and J 7 bases short, with 21 bases between. From germline, CDR1 is SGHVS and CDR2 FNYEAQ. The chain's CDR3 is CASSHLIFGLGNEQFF. The CDR3 DNA sequence: TGTGCCAGCAGCCATCTAATTTTCGGGTTAGGTAATGAGCAGTTCTTC.

The V and J genes are TRBV5-1 and TRBJ2-6, with D unresolved. CDR3 length: 15 amino acids. V lost 4 bases and J 2 bases, leaving 10 bases between the germline ends. Germline V lookup: CDR1 SGHRS, CDR2 YFSETQ. For the CDR3, the DNA is TGCGCCAGCAGCCTCACAGTTACTGGGGCCAACGTCCTGACTTTC. Protein product: CASSLTVTGANVLTF. The whole variable domain, remainder taken from reference TRBV5-1 and TRBJ2-6, is KAGVTQTPRYLIKTRGQQVTLSCSPISGHRSVSWYQQTPGQGLQFLFEYFSETQRNKGNFPGRFSGRQFSNSRSEMNVSTLELGDSALYLCASSLTVTGANVLTFGAGSRLTVL.

As to this clone: Germline and junction disagree at one end, which may indicate a read error. This same CDR3 is encoded by further DNA sequences in the sample. This rearrangement joins TRBV14 to TRBJ1-6; D ambiguous. Germline lookup yields CDR1 SGHDN and CDR2 FVKESK. The length of the CDR3 is 16 residues. CDR3 DNA sequence: TGTGCCAGCAGCCCTCGCCGAGGCAGCCTTAATTCCCCCCTCCACTTT. This codes for CASSPRRGSLNSPLHF.

The chain uses TRBV7-9 and TRBJ2-7, with D unresolved. Trimming left V 3 bases short and J 4 bases short, with 16 bases between. The CDR3 covers 15 residues. The germline V gene has CDR1 SEHNR and CDR2 FQNEAQ (reference sequence). CDR3 nucleotide sequence: TGTGCCAGCAGCTTTGGTAAATTTTCGGGTTACGAGCAGTACTTC. This encodes CASSFGKFSGYEQYF.

The DNA for the CDR3 is TGTGCCAGCAGCTTGCGGGGGGGCCCCGGAGATACGCAGTATTTT. It codes for CASSLRGGPGDTQYF. The rearrangement uses TRBV7-9 and TRBJ2-3, with 9 bases fitting TRBD2. This CDR3 comprises 15 residues. Germline CDR1 SEHNR, CDR2 FQNEAQ (reference sequence). V lost 3 bases, J lost 5 bases, and 6 bases stayed unmatched.

This rearrangement joins TRBV7-3 to TRBJ2-1, with 9 bases aligning to TRBD1. Per the germline V gene, CDR1 is SGHTA and CDR2 is FQGTGA. The V and J ends lost 5 bases and 3 bases, in that order; junction bases with no gene match: 5. The CDR3 totals 15 residues. The CDR3 protein is CASSTTGGLYNEQFF. The CDR3 DNA is TGTGCCAGCAGCACGACAGGGGGGCTCTACAATGAGCAGTTCTTC. The full variable domain, rest sourced from reference TRBV7-3 and TRBJ2-1, is GAGVSQTPSNKVTEKGKYVELRCDPISGHTALYWYRQSLGQGPEFLIYFQGTGAADDSGLPNDRFFAVRPEGSVSTLKIQRTERGDSAVYLCASSTTGGLYNEQFFGPGTRLTVL.

Here the CDR3 reads CASSPRQGGGYTF. The CDR3 coding sequence is TGTGCCAGCAGCCCTCGACAGGGCGGTGGCTACACCTTC. V is TRBV9 and J is TRBJ1-2; TRBD1 matches 7 bases. Germline-derived CDR1 and CDR2 are SGDLS and YYNGEE. Germline trimming cut 4 bases from V and 7 bases from J; bases unmatched to any gene: 7. This CDR3 contains 13 residues.

The CDR3 loop reads CASSPGRDSCGYTF. The CDR3 region has the DNA TGTGCCAGCTCACCTGGCAGGGATTCGTGTGGCTACACCTTC. The V gene is TRBV18, the J gene TRBJ1-2, with D possibly matching TRBD1 (5 bases). The CDR3 is 14 amino acids. Deletions cut 3 bases from V and 7 bases from J, with 15 bases between. Per the germline V gene, CDR1 is KGHSH and CDR2 is LQKENI. Full variable domain (remainder filled in from reference TRBV18 and TRBJ1-2): NAGVMQNPRHLVRRRGQEARLRCSPMKGHSHVYWYRQLPEEGLKFMVYLQKENIIDESGMPKERFSAEFPKEGPSILRIQQVVRGDSAAYFCASSPGRDSCGYTFGSGTRLTVV.

The chain recombines TRBV6-4 with TRBJ2-3; maybe TRBD1 (6 bases). Deletions cut 8 bases from V and 2 bases from J, with 17 bases between. The CDR3 spans 15 residues. The germline gives CDR1 MRHNA, CDR2 SNTAGT. This CDR3 is CASRASGQLTDTQYF. The CDR3 region has the DNA TGTGCCAGCCGAGCCAGTGGACAGCTCACAGATACGCAGTATTTT.

The genes are TRBV4-3 and TRBJ1-2; D is unclear. This CDR3 region has 14 residues. CDR1 LGHNA and CDR2 YSLEER come from the germline V gene. The germline V and J ends were trimmed by 0 bases and 6 bases, with 11 bases remaining between them. The CDR3: CASSQDRGNDGYTF. The CDR3 DNA follows: TGCGCCAGCAGCCAAGATCGGGGAAATGATGGCTACACCTTC.

This clone was seen a few times. This sequence joins TRBV19 and TRBJ1-2; 7 positions agree with TRBD1. The germline V gene has CDR1 LNHDA and CDR2 SQIVND (reference sequence). V was clipped by 7 bases and J by 8 bases; unmatched bases: 7. This CDR3 has 12 residues. The DNA for the CDR3 is TGTGCCAGTAAAATAAGGGACAGAGGCTACACCTTC. As protein: CASKIRDRGYTF.

The chain couples TRBV5-1 to TRBJ1-2; D is uncertain. The CDR3 is made up of 15 amino acids. Germline CDR1 and CDR2: SGHRS and YFSETQ. Trimming cost V 2 bases and J 4 bases, with 15 bases left between them. This chain's CDR3 is CASSFGGEATYGYTF. The CDR3 nucleotides read TGCGCCAGCAGCTTCGGCGGGGAAGCTACCTATGGCTACACCTTC.

The CDR3, as DNA: TGTGCCAGCAGCTTAGAAATGGAGCAGGGGGCTGGTGGGGCCAACGTCCTGACTTTC. Amino acids: CASSLEMEQGAGGANVLTF. The J gene is TRBJ2-6, the V gene TRBV7-2; 8 bases are a match to TRBD1. This CDR3 is built from 19 residues. CDR1 and CDR2 (germline): SGHTA, FQGNSA. After removal of 1 base from V and 3 bases from J, the junction contained 11 bases not matched to a gene.

The V and J genes are TRBV4-1 and TRBJ1-4; TRBD1 agrees at 8 bases. This CDR3 is 19 amino acids long. Per germline, CDR1 MGHRA and CDR2 YSYEKL. V dropped 0 bases and J dropped 8; count of bases not matched to a gene: 17. CDR3 amino acids: CASSQDRAPRNRGAEKLFF. Here the CDR3 DNA reads TGCGCCAGCAGCCAAGATCGGGCACCTAGAAACAGGGGGGCAGAAAAACTGTTTTTT.

CDR3 bases: TGTGCCAGCAGCTTCGGGGGGGAGACCCAGTACTTC. Its protein is CASSFGGETQYF. The gene calls are TRBV5-4 and TRBJ2-5; 7 bases line up with TRBD2. This CDR3 has 12 amino acids. The V and J ends lost 2 bases and 5 bases, in that order; junction bases with no gene match: 0. Per germline, CDR1 SGHNT and CDR2 YYREEE (reference sequence).

The V call is TRBV27, the J call TRBJ2-7; 10 bases fit TRBD1. The CDR3 has 22 residues. Germline V gives CDR1 MNHEY, CDR2 SMNVEV (reference sequence). The junction had 27 bases not matched to a gene; V was cut back by 2 bases and J by 5 bases. The CDR3 sequence: CASSLRGPPGTGVWVFSHEQYF. The CDR3 DNA reads TGTGCCAGCAGTTTAAGGGGTCCCCCCGGGACAGGGGTTTGGGTTTTTTCCCACGAGCAGTACTTC.

The V gene is TRBV27, the J gene TRBJ1-6; D not certain. Germline assignment: CDR1 MNHEY and CDR2 SMNVEV (reference sequence). The CDR3 has 17 residues. Trimming stripped 5 bases from V and 4 bases from J, with 18 bases between. Written as DNA, the CDR3 is TGTGCCAGCAGTGCCTTCCCAACTGACGGGTATAATTCACCCCTCCACTTT. Translating gives CASSAFPTDGYNSPLHF.

This CDR3 reads CASSAGGYTF. CDR3 bases: TGTGCCAGTAGTGCGGGGGGCTACACCTTC. The chain joins TRBV19 to TRBJ1-2, with D uncertain. Germline CDR1 reads LNHDA; CDR2 reads SQIVND (reference sequence). V dropped 5 bases and J dropped 8 bases, with 6 bases sitting between them. This CDR3 is built from 10 residues. The variable domain in full, completed from reference TRBV19 and TRBJ1-2, reads DGGITQSPKYLFRKEGQNVTLSCEQNLNHDAMYWYRQDPGQGLRLIYYSQIVNDFQKGDIAEGYSVSREKKESFPLTVTSAQKNPTAFYLCASSAGGYTFGSGTRLTVV.

This chain uses TRBV6-1 with TRBJ2-1; TRBD2 matches at 9 bases. The germline CDR1 and CDR2 sequences are MNHNS and SASEGT. V shed 11 bases, J shed 3 bases, and the junction held 8 bases outside the gene matches. The CDR3 is 14 residues long. Here the CDR3 DNA reads TGTGCCGGAGGATCTAGCGGGGACTACAATGAGCAGTTCTTC. As protein: CAGGSSGDYNEQFF.

The rearrangement joins TRBV11-2 to TRBJ2-3; 10 bases are a match to TRBD2. The V and J ends lost 5 bases and 14 bases, in that order; junction bases with no gene match: 16. This CDR3 region has 15 residues. CDR1 SGHAT and CDR2 FQNNGV come from the germline V gene. In DNA, the CDR3 is TGTGCCAGCAGCCTAAGGGCTAGCGGGGGCGTGCTCGGGTATTTT. Protein sequence: CASSLRASGGVLGYF.

The chain is built from TRBV28 and TRBJ1-1; weak D call: TRBD1 (5 bases). The CDR3 sequence is 21 residues long. Deletions cut 0 bases from V and 5 bases from J, with 31 bases between. The germline V gene encodes CDR1 MDHEN and CDR2 SYDVKM. The CDR3 DNA reads TGTGCCAGCAGTTTATGCGGCGGACCCAGGGCAGGGTCGGTCCTTTCGACTGAAGCTTTCTTT. It translates to CASSLCGGPRAGSVLSTEAFF.

This sequence joins TRBV5-1 and TRBJ1-1; D ambiguous. The length of the CDR3 is 13 residues. The germline V gene encodes CDR1 SGHRS and CDR2 YFSETQ. The V and J ends lost 1 base and 6 bases respectively, with 10 bases between them. The CDR3 DNA sequence: TGCGCCAGCAGCTTGACTATGTGGTCTGAAGCTTTCTTT. Encoded protein: CASSLTMWSEAFF.

The gene calls are TRBV27 and TRBJ1-2; 7 bases are shared with TRBD1. V shed 5 bases, J shed 1 base, and the junction held 7 bases outside the gene matches. Germline CDR1 reads MNHEY; CDR2 reads SMNVEV (reference sequence). The CDR3 runs to 15 residues. CDR3 DNA: TGTGCCAGCAGTACCCAAGGGGGCGATAACTATGGCTACACCTTC. Its protein is CASSTQGGDNYGYTF.